A single T cell receptor (beta chain) is shown here with its context. Its antigen is not known. The sample originates from a study of PD-1 blockade in classical Hodgkin lymphoma. General study findings and limits: In CD4+ cells, TCR diversity went up significantly by C4D1, but in CD8+ cells it did not. Repertoire difference causes, possibly disease activity or prior therapy, remain undefined.

Assay used: immunoSEQ multiplex PCR; TCRdb lists only in-frame clones, some missing. This table has 90,000 to 110,000 clones, around nine tenths appearing once. There are 11 residues in the CDR3. J gave up 8 bases and V 5 bases, and 5 bases lay outside the gene matches. Germline values: CDR1 GTSNPN, CDR2 SVGIG (reference sequence). Documented time point: cycle 4 day 1 (C4D1), after six to seven weeks of nivolumab. All patients relapsed after autologous stem cell transplantation, and brentuximab vedotin exposure varied. The specimen comprised peripheral blood mononuclear cells (PBMCs), sampled before the fourth cycle of nivolumab. The sequence was collected from a human donor with classical Hodgkin lymphoma. The rearrangement links TRBV30 to TRBJ1-2; 7 bases are a match to TRBD1. CDR3 loop: CAWQTGRGYTF. Written as DNA, the CDR3 is TGTGCCTGGCAGACAGGGCGCGGCTACACCTTC.